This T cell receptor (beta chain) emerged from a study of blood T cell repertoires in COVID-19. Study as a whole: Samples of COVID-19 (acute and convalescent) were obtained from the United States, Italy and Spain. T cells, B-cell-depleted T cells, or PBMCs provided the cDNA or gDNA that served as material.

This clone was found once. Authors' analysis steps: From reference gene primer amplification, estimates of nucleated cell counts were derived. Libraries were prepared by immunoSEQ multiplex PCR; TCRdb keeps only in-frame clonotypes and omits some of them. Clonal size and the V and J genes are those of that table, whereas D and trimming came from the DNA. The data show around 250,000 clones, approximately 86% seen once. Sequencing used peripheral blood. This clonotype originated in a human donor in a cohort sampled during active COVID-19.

CDR3 nucleotides: TGTGCCAGAAGCCTTAGACTAGCGGGAGTGAGCTACGAGCAGTACTTC. Amino acid sequence: CARSLRLAGVSYEQYF. The J gene is TRBJ2-7, the V gene TRBV5-3, with 12 bases that match TRBD2. TRBV5-3 is placed among ORFs of uncertain function. CDR3 length equals 16 residues. The J segment lost 3 bases and the V segment lost 4 bases, leaving 8 bases of the junction unmatched.